This T cell receptor (beta chain) came from a study of memory CD4+ T cells and cytomegalovirus serostatus. Turning to the study itself: Donors were healthy Belgian adults, several CMV seropositive and 20 to 25 seronegative. Study-wide findings and caveats: CMV serostatus prediction reached median AUC around 0.94, or 0.89 with US-trained model.

Single viable CD3+CD4+CD8-CD45RO+ cells were sorted as the memory CD4+ T cells. CDR3 length equals 15 residues. The ends were cut back, 4 bases at V and 3 bases at J, with 16 bases in the middle. Germline lookup yields CDR1 MNHNS and CDR2 SASEGT. Of note for this clone: Its antigen is as yet unknown.

In the study's own analysis: After removing out-of-frame reads, approximately 2 million distinct TCRbeta sequences remained. The table came from immunoSEQ multiplex PCR; TCRdb's copy has only in-frame clones and leaves some out. That table supplies the V and J calls and clone size; D and trimming were determined from the DNA. This table holds tens of thousands of clones, roughly 78% found once. The specimen was memory CD4+ T cells from blood. This TCR came from an adult in good health and CMV-seronegative. V gene TRBV6-1 combines with J gene TRBJ2-7, with D uncertain. The CDR3 coding sequence is TGTGCCAGCAGTGGCCGAAGGCGGCTGGGCTACGAGCAGTACTTC. Its translation is CASSGRRRLGYEQYF.